The 25 T cell receptor beta chains reported below all come from one sample, sequenced in a study of CD8+ T cells in alopecia areata. The authors extracted RNA and reverse transcribed it into cDNA as the sequencing template. The repertoire was sequenced with immunoSEQ multiplex PCR; TCRdb's copy has only in-frame clones and lacks some. This sample yields 200,000 to 250,000 clones, of which approximately 53% are seen a single time; approximately 4.9% belongs to the top ten. Sample: CD8+ T cells sorted from blood. All receptors derive from a human donor in good health.

The V gene is TRBV5-6, the J gene TRBJ1-1, with 7 bases lining up with TRBD1. CDR1 and CDR2 from the germline V gene are SGHDT and YYEEEE. This CDR3 comprises 12 residues. V dropped 0 bases and J dropped 11; count of bases not matched to a gene: 4. The CDR3 nucleotides are TGTGCCAGCAGCTTGGGGGACAGTTGGGCTTTCTTT. It translates to CASSLGDSWAFF. Full variable domain (outside the CDR3, taken from reference TRBV5-6 and TRBJ1-1): DAGVTQSPTHLIKTRGQQVTLRCSPKSGHDTVSWYQQALGQGPQFIFQYYEEEERQRGNFPDRFSGHQFPNYSSELNVNALLLGDSALYLCASSLGDSWAFFGQGTRLTVV.

J is TRBJ1-2 and V is TRBV30; weak D call: TRBD1 (6 bases). Germline CDR1 and CDR2: GTSNPN and SVGIG (reference sequence). CDR3 length equals 15 residues. The V end lost 1 base, the J end lost 0 bases, and 12 bases lay between the germline ends. CDR3: CAWSAGRGSNYGYTF. DNA for the CDR3: TGTGCCTGGAGTGCTGGAAGGGGGTCTAACTATGGCTACACCTTC.

This sequence joins TRBV7-9 and TRBJ2-5; D may be TRBD2 (6 bases). This CDR3 has 17 residues. Trimming took 4 bases from V and 2 from J, leaving 20 bases between them. In germline, CDR1 is SEHNR, CDR2 FQNEAQ (reference sequence). CDR3: CASSSGDTLGPQETQYF. The CDR3 nucleotides read TGTGCCAGCAGCTCGGGAGACACACTGGGCCCACAAGAGACCCAGTACTTC.

The genes are TRBV9 and TRBJ1-1, with TRBD1 matching over 8 bases. V gave up 3 bases and J gave up 0 bases; unmatched junction bases: 13. The length of the CDR3 is 18 residues. Looked up from germline, CDR1 is SGDLS and CDR2 is YYNGEE. The CDR3 loop reads CASSDARDRSRLNTEAFF. The CDR3 coding sequence is TGTGCCAGCAGCGACGCCCGGGACAGGTCTCGGTTGAACACTGAAGCTTTCTTT.

The chain employs TRBV9 and TRBJ2-7; no clear D gene. Germline CDR1 and CDR2: SGDLS and YYNGEE. CDR3 size: 13 residues. The V end was cut by 0 bases, the J end by 3 bases, with 7 bases between. The CDR3 DNA reads TGTGCCAGCAGCGTAGACGAGGACTACGAGCAGTACTTC. It specifies CASSVDEDYEQYF.

The chain employs TRBV11-2 and TRBJ1-1; D gene ambiguous. Germline CDR1 SGHAT, CDR2 FQNNGV. V was shortened by 0 bases and J by 0 bases, with 8 bases between the two germline ends. There are 15 residues in the CDR3. DNA of the CDR3: TGTGCCAGCAGCTTAGAGAGGCAGATGAACACTGAAGCTTTCTTT. It is translated as CASSLERQMNTEAFF.

This sequence joins TRBV5-6 and TRBJ1-5, with TRBD1 matching over 7 bases. Trimming removed 0 bases from V and 1 base from J; junction bases left unmatched: 4. Germline V lookup: CDR1 SGHDT, CDR2 YYEEEE. This CDR3 is built from 16 residues. The CDR3 spells CASSLGPRGSNQPQHF. The CDR3 DNA reads TGTGCCAGCAGCTTGGGCCCCAGGGGGAGCAATCAGCCCCAGCATTTT.

The CDR3 DNA is TGTGCCAGCAGCTTAGGATCGAGCGGGGGCACAGATACGCAGTATTTT. Its translation: CASSLGSSGGTDTQYF. V and J are TRBV7-9 and TRBJ2-3; 7 bases line up with TRBD2. There are 16 residues in the CDR3. Losses at the gene ends were 1 base for V and 1 base for J; bases not matched to a gene: 5. Germline CDR1 reads SEHNR; CDR2 reads FQNEAQ (reference sequence).

The chain uses TRBV2 and TRBJ2-7; 12 bases agree with TRBD1. CDR1 and CDR2 (germline): SNHLY, FYNNEI. After removal of 6 bases from V and 5 bases from J, the junction contained 2 bases not matched to a gene. The CDR3 is 13 residues long. The CDR3 DNA is TGTGCCAGCAGGGGACAGGGGGCAGACGAGCAGTACTTC. Protein sequence: CASRGQGADEQYF.

This clone was detected only a few times. This rearrangement joins TRBV2 to TRBJ2-2; weak D call: TRBD1 (5 bases). The V gene lost 4 bases and the J gene lost 5 bases, with 23 bases spanning the gap. From germline, CDR1 is SNHLY and CDR2 FYNNEI. The CDR3 extends over 18 amino acids. The CDR3 bases are TGTGCCAGCAGTGGATCGACCACCTTCGACAGTTCTACCGGGGAGCTGTTTTTT. The encoded protein is CASSGSTTFDSSTGELFF.

The genes are TRBV5-1 and TRBJ2-1; D not resolved. The CDR3 has 11 residues. Trimming removed 3 bases from V and 9 bases from J, with 7 bases in between. Germline V gene lookup returns CDR1 SGHRS and CDR2 YFSETQ. The CDR3 is CASSSGPEQFF. Written as DNA, the CDR3 is TGCGCCAGCAGCTCCGGACCTGAGCAGTTCTTC.

This chain connects TRBV6-5 to TRBJ2-5; D is ambiguous. Germline assignment: CDR1 MNHEY and CDR2 SVGAGI. The germline V and J ends were trimmed by 4 bases and 2 bases, with 11 bases remaining between them. The CDR3 runs 14 residues. CDR3 nucleotide sequence: TGTGCCAGCAGTTCCGGGTCAGGACAAGAGACCCAGTACTTC. This codes for CASSSGSGQETQYF.

Regarding this clone: Other DNA sequences in the same sample also yield this CDR3. This chain joins TRBV25-1 and TRBJ1-5; possibly TRBD1 for D (6 bases). The CDR3 loop spans 13 amino acids. The V gene lost 6 bases and the J gene lost 5 bases, with 11 bases spanning the gap. Per the germline V gene, CDR1 is MGHDK and CDR2 is SYGVNS. CDR3: CASSAGGDQPQHF. Here the CDR3 DNA reads TGTGCCAGCAGCGCTGGGGGCGATCAGCCCCAGCATTTT.

The V and J genes are TRBV10-3 and TRBJ1-2; D is unresolved. Germline values: CDR1 ENHRY, CDR2 SYGVKD. V gave up 3 bases and J gave up 2 bases, with 13 bases separating them. The length of the CDR3 is 15 residues. In DNA, the CDR3 is TGTGCCATCAGTGATCCGACCGAAGCCAACTATGGCTACACCTTC. Translating gives CAISDPTEANYGYTF.

This clone has a handful of counts. The chain recombines TRBV6-5 with TRBJ1-3, with 7 positions matching TRBD1. J was trimmed by 2 bases and V by 4 bases; bases with no gene match: 8. CDR1 is MNHEY and CDR2 is SVGAGI in the germline V gene. The CDR3 length is 16 residues. CDR3 amino acids: CASSSRSGGTGNTIYF. Written as DNA, the CDR3 is TGTGCCAGCAGTTCCCGATCAGGGGGTACTGGAAACACCATATATTTT.

The V call is TRBV15, the J call TRBJ1-5, with D possibly matching TRBD1 (5 bases). This CDR3 is 15 amino acids long. Germline V gene sequence: CDR1 LNHNV, CDR2 YYDKDF (reference sequence). With 5 bases removed from V and 1 base from J, the gap between germline ends came to 12 bases. In nucleotides, the CDR3 is TGTGCCACCAGCGAGACCAGGGCGAGCAATCAGCCCCAGCATTTT. Translated, it gives CATSETRASNQPQHF.

CDR3: CASSSELTRVKETQYF. In DNA form, the CDR3 reads TGTGCCAGCAGCTCCGAACTCACAAGGGTGAAAGAGACCCAGTACTTC. This chain uses TRBV7-9 with TRBJ2-5; D not certain. CDR3 size: 16 residues. V was clipped by 4 bases and J by 3 bases, with 18 bases between them. The germline V gene has CDR1 SEHNR and CDR2 FQNEAQ (reference sequence).

The J gene is TRBJ2-7, the V gene TRBV2; D may be TRBD2 (6 bases). Germline V CDR1 and CDR2: SNHLY, FYNNEI. This CDR3 spans 12 amino acids. V lost 8 bases, J lost 4 bases, and 12 bases lay in between. CDR3 coding DNA: TGTGCCAGCCGGGACGGACTATACGAGCAGTACTTC. Translation gives CASRDGLYEQYF.

V and J are TRBV6-6 and TRBJ2-1; D call uncertain. This CDR3 region has 12 residues. Trimming cost V 2 bases and J 5 bases, with 4 bases left between them. In germline, CDR1 is MNHNY, CDR2 SVGAGI (reference sequence). This chain's CDR3 is CASSYSDNEQFF. In nucleotides, the CDR3 is TGTGCCAGCAGTTACAGCGACAATGAGCAGTTCTTC.

This chain connects TRBV6-5 to TRBJ1-5; weak D call: TRBD1 (6 bases). V lost 2 bases, J lost 6 bases, and 11 bases lay in between. This CDR3 is 14 amino acids long. CDR1 is MNHEY and CDR2 is SVGAGI in the germline V gene. The CDR3 coding sequence is TGTGCCAGCAGTTACCGCAGGGGAGGTCAGCCCCAGCATTTT. It translates to CASSYRRGGQPQHF.

The chain recombines TRBV6-1 with TRBJ2-7; 11 positions agree with TRBD1. Germline values: CDR1 MNHNS, CDR2 SASEGT. The CDR3 is 14 residues long. The ends lost 6 bases at V and 4 bases at J; junction bases unmatched: 5. The CDR3 DNA is TGTGCCAGCAGCCAGGACAGGGGGCGTTACGAGCAGTACTTC. It codes for CASSQDRGRYEQYF.

About this clone itself: The DNA is omitted, as the CDR3 cannot be located on it reliably, and the CDR3 follows TCRdb's listing. The gene calls are TRBV27 and TRBJ1-1. Germline lookup yields CDR1 MNHEY and CDR2 SMNVEV (reference sequence). Counting both end residues, the CDR3 totals 14 amino acids. CDR3 protein: CASSFGSGGTEAFF.

This clone was recorded a few times. The chain is built from TRBV11-2 and TRBJ2-1; D not certain. CDR1 SGHAT and CDR2 FQNNGV come from the germline V gene. The CDR3 loop spans 13 amino acids. V was trimmed by 4 bases and J by 8 bases, leaving 12 bases between them. The CDR3 loop reads CASSSDPGDEQFF. The CDR3 DNA sequence: TGTGCCAGCAGCTCGGACCCTGGGGATGAGCAGTTCTTC. The whole variable domain, filled in from reference TRBV11-2 and TRBJ2-1, reads EAGVAQSPRYKIIEKRQSVAFWCNPISGHATLYWYQQILGQGPKLLIQFQNNGVVDDSQLPKDRFSAERLKGVDSTLKIQPAKLEDSAVYLCASSSDPGDEQFFGPGTRLTVL.

The chain joins TRBV27 to TRBJ2-1; TRBD2 matches 10 bases. V shed 4 bases, J shed 14 bases, and the junction held 5 bases outside the gene matches. Germline lookup yields CDR1 MNHEY and CDR2 SMNVEV (reference sequence). The CDR3 is 12 residues long. The CDR3 DNA follows: TGTGCCAGCAGTTCCATCAGCGGGGGGGAGTTCTTC. As protein: CASSSISGGEFF.

The chain couples TRBV4-1 to TRBJ1-5; D possibly corresponds to TRBD1 (6 bases). Germline CDR1 reads MGHRA; CDR2 reads YSYEKL. This CDR3 spans 15 amino acids. Trimming stripped 4 bases from V and 0 bases from J, with 10 bases between. CDR3 bases: TGCGCCAGCAGCCGTACGGACAGTAGCAATCAGCCCCAGCATTTT. It yields the protein CASSRTDSSNQPQHF.